Detailed here is one T cell receptor (beta chain). This entry is derived from a study of blood T cell repertoires in COVID-19. Germline V gene data show CDR1 as SGDLS and CDR2 as YYNGEE. V shed 0 bases and J shed 6 bases, with 16 bases lying between them. CDR3 length: 15 amino acids. Per the original data handling: Counts of nucleated cells, estimated from reference gene primer amplification, were obtained. Assay: immunoSEQ multiplex PCR; the TCRdb copy retains only in-frame clones and omits some. The DNA gave D and trimming, while V, J and clone size come from that table. This table holds tens of thousands of clones, 79% found once.

J is TRBJ2-7 and V is TRBV9; D gene ambiguous. Sample: peripheral blood. This TCR came from a woman aged 80 or over with active or convalescent COVID-19. The CDR3 DNA reads TGTGCCAGCAGCGTAGATTCACAGCCCCGGCGCGAGCAGTACTTC. This encodes CASSVDSQPRREQYF.